This T cell receptor (beta chain) was documented in a study of T-cell reconstitution after alpha-beta-depleted transplantation in children. The CDR3 is made up of 13 amino acids. Between the trimmed V and J ends, which lost 7 bases and 0 bases, there was a span of 7 bases. CDR1 is SNHLY and CDR2 is FYNNEI in the germline V gene. Study results and limitations: Day-60 TCRbeta diversity that was high in some patients was derived from surviving recipient T cells and thymic progenitors. Expanded graft clones numbering several hundred reportedly gave rise to alpha-beta T cells about two months after transplant.

To note about this clonotype: Its antigen is still unknown.

A library of TCRbeta sequences, prepared with unique molecular identifiers, was generated. TCRdb ran MiXCR on the PCR reads and lists one entry per CDR3 protein. The sample shows more than 400,000 distinct CDR3 sequences, roughly 10% of them seen only once. This TCR was sampled from a female patient between 2 and 15 years old who had a stem cell transplant for aplastic anemia, so the T cells may come from the graft donor. This specimen was PBMCs, mostly from graft donor cells, taken 180 days after TCRalphabeta/CD19-depleted stem cell transplant. V gene TRBV2 combines with J gene TRBJ2-1; a weak D match, TRBD2 (6 bases). The CDR3 sequence is CASTGLSYNEQFF. CDR3 sequence (DNA): TGTGCCAGCACGGGACTCTCCTACAATGAGCAGTTCTTC. The full variable domain, with the rest looked up from reference TRBV2 and TRBJ2-1, is EPEVTQTPSHQVTQMGQEVILRCVPISNHLYFYWYRQILGQKVEFLVSFYNNEISEKSEIFDDQFSVERPDGSNFTLKIRSTKLEDSAMYFCASTGLSYNEQFFGPGTRLTVL.